This is a list of T cell receptor beta chains from one sample in a study of blood T cell repertoires in COVID-19. TCRdb's table, derived via immunoSEQ multiplex PCR, lists solely in-frame clones and lacks some. The sample has about 280,000 clones, roughly 80% seen once; the top ten hold around 5%. Sequences were obtained from PBMCs or T cells enriched from blood (not recorded which). The receptors come from a man in his forties or fifties who had been exposed to COVID-19. Each CDR3 is given with its conserved first and last residue. Each record gives: J gene, clone size, V gene, D gene, CDR3 DNA, CDR3 protein. D genes are given only for firm matches. Size is stated for part of the rows, as once, few or many counts, or as a class when the clone is expanded.

TRBJ2-3	.	TRBV18	TRBD2	TGTGCCAGCTCACCGACTAGCGGGAGTGTAGATACGCAGTATTTT	CASSPTSGSVDTQYF
TRBJ1-2	.	TRBV19	.	TGTGCCAGTAGTATTGGGCCGGGGGACTATGGCTACACCTTC	CASSIGPGDYGYTF
TRBJ2-7	once	TRBV10-2	.	TGCGCCAGCAGTGTAAGATTAGGAAGGGGCCTCCCTTACGAGCAGTACTTC	CASSVRLGRGLPYEQYF
TRBJ1-1	.	TRBV5-4	.	TGTGCCAGCAGCCCTACCGCGGGGAACACTGAAGCTTTCTTT	CASSPTAGNTEAFF
TRBJ2-7	.	TRBV29-1	.	TGCAGCGTGAGGGGGGGAGCGGCCTCCTACGAGCAGTACTTC	CSVRGGAASYEQYF
TRBJ2-5	.	TRBV10-3	TRBD1	TGTGCCAGTCGAAGGGACAGGGGGATGGAGACCCAGTACTTC	CASRRDRGMETQYF
TRBJ1-2	.	TRBV14	.	TGTGCCAGCAGCCAAGTGCAGGCCGGCTATGGCTACACCTTC	CASSQVQAGYGYTF
TRBJ1-1	.	TRBV29-1	.	TGCAGCGTTGTAGGGGGAGAAGCTTTCTTT	CSVVGGEAFF
TRBJ2-7	few	TRBV7-9	TRBD2	TGTGCCAGCAGCTCCCCCGGGACTAGTCTCTACGAGCAGTACTTC	CASSSPGTSLYEQYF
TRBJ1-5	.	TRBV7-9	.	TGTGCCAGCAGCCCCCCGGGGGTGTGGCAGCCCCAGCATTTT	CASSPPGVWQPQHF
TRBJ1-2	.	TRBV14	.	TGTGCCAGCAGCCCACAGGGCGGTTCTGGCTACACCTTC	CASSPQGGSGYTF
TRBJ2-7	.	TRBV10-3	TRBD1	TGTGCCATCAGGGGACAGGGCCCCGGGGAGCAGTACTTC	CAIRGQGPGEQYF
TRBJ2-1	.	TRBV3-1/TRBV3-2	.	TGTGCCAGCAGCCCCGGGACTGAGCGAGGCGGGTTCTTC	CASSPGTERGGFF
TRBJ2-1	.	TRBV28	TRBD2	TGTGCCAGCAGTATGGCGGGAGGGATCAATGAGCAGTTCTTC	CASSMAGGINEQFF
TRBJ1-2	few	TRBV7-9	.	TGTGCCAGCAGCCCCTCGCGGGCGTATGGCTACACCTTC	CASSPSRAYGYTF
TRBJ2-5	.	TRBV7-8	.	TGTGCCAGCAGCTTAGCCCGAAAATCCAGACAAGAGACCCAGTACTTC	CASSLARKSRQETQYF
TRBJ1-1	once	TRBV6-5	.	TGTGCCACCTCTTTGAACACTGAAGCTTTCTTT	CATSLNTEAFF
TRBJ2-1	.	TRBV4-2	.	TGTGCCAGCAGCCAAGGGAGCGCAGGGAACAATGAGCAGTTCTTC	CASSQGSAGNNEQFF
TRBJ2-7	.	TRBV24-1	.	TGTGCCACCGCCCACAGGGAGGGTCGTGTCTACGAGCAGTACTTC	CATAHREGRVYEQYF
TRBJ1-2	.	TRBV24-1	TRBD1	TGTGCCACCAGTGATTCAGGGGGCTATGGCTACACCTTC	CATSDSGGYGYTF
TRBJ2-3	.	TRBV7-9	.	TGTGCCAGCAGCCCGGGAACATCTAGGGTGGATACGCAGTATTTT	CASSPGTSRVDTQYF
TRBJ2-7	.	TRBV9	TRBD1	TGTGCCAGCAGCGCAAAGACAGGGTTCGACGAGCAGTACTTC	CASSAKTGFDEQYF
TRBJ1-1	few	TRBV12-5	TRBD1	TGTGCTAGTGGTGCAAACAGGGGGGGATACACTGAAGCTTTCTTT	CASGANRGGYTEAFF
TRBJ2-1	.	TRBV30	.	TGTGCCTGGGGGAGGTTAGCCGTGAGTGAGCAGTTCTTC	CAWGRLAVSEQFF
TRBJ2-3	.	TRBV7-2	.	TGTGCCAGCAGCTTTTCGGCCAGGGGCACAGATACGCAGTATTTT	CASSFSARGTDTQYF
TRBJ2-3	.	TRBV6-5	TRBD2	TGTGCCAGCAGTTACGCCCCCGGGAGGGTCACAGATACGCAGTATTTT	CASSYAPGRVTDTQYF
TRBJ1-2	.	TRBV3-1/TRBV3-2	.	TGTGCCAGCAGCCAAGGATTTCGGGGCTACACCTTC	CASSQGFRGYTF
TRBJ2-1	.	TRBV19	TRBD2	TGTGCCAGTAGTACAAGTATCGGACTAGCGGGATTGGGTGAGCAGTTCTTC	CASSTSIGLAGLGEQFF
TRBJ2-5	.	TRBV25-1	.	TGTGCCAGCAGTGTTGGGTTCCGGGTTGGCCAAGAGACCCAGTACTTC	CASSVGFRVGQETQYF
TRBJ1-1	.	TRBV29-1	.	TGCAGCGGGGCGAGGGCCACTGAAGCTTTCTTT	CSGARATEAFF
TRBJ1-1	.	TRBV5-4	.	TGTGCCAGCACCAATCGACAGGATGAAGCTTTCTTT	CASTNRQDEAFF